The clone carrying this TCR beta chain was detected ten times or more. The antigen is undetermined. This sample is part of a study of response to subunit inactivated influenza vaccine. Findings of the study overall: Few additional T cells are recruited per seasonal influenza vaccination, authors suggested.

This CDR3 comprises 13 residues. V dropped 3 bases and J dropped 5 bases, with 11 bases sitting between them. One entry per CDR3 protein results from TCRdb running MiXCR on the RT-PCR reads. The sample gives about 190,000 distinct CDR3 sequences, approximately 14% of which show up once; 26% is in the top ten. The chain couples TRBV12-3 or TRBV12-4 to TRBJ2-7, with unresolved D. The sequence was obtained from a middle-aged man who received an inactivated influenza vaccine. Sequences were derived from CD8+ T cells sorted from PBMCs, sampled around 5 days after vaccination. CDR3 sequence reads: CASSLAPGNEQYF. CDR3 in DNA: TGTGCCAGCAGTTTGGCCCCCGGAAACGAGCAGTACTTC.